The clone carrying this T cell receptor (beta chain) showed up just a few times. Its antigen is unidentified. The record originates from a study of beta chain features in type 1 diabetes. General study results and limits: Patients with Type 1 diabetes showed moderately but significantly shorter TCRB CDR3s in all four CD4+ subsets.

TCRB transcripts that were expressed got sequenced, as all of the isolated RNA had been reverse transcribed. Using immunoSEQ multiplex PCR, the repertoire was profiled, and TCRdb retains in-frame clones only, with some absent. The sample lists a few hundred thousand clones; about 13% were seen once. V lost 1 base and J lost 3, with 12 bases in between. The CDR3 covers 15 residues. Germline assignment: CDR1 SGHRS and CDR2 YFSETQ. Specimen: naive CD4+ T cells from blood. This sequence joins TRBV5-1 and TRBJ2-3, with D tentatively TRBD2 (7 bases). The receptor's source is a woman under 30 with type 1 diabetes. As DNA, the CDR3 is TGCGCCAGCAGCTTGCTCGGGGGGCTGACAGATACGCAGTATTTT. Translation gives CASSLLGGLTDTQYF.